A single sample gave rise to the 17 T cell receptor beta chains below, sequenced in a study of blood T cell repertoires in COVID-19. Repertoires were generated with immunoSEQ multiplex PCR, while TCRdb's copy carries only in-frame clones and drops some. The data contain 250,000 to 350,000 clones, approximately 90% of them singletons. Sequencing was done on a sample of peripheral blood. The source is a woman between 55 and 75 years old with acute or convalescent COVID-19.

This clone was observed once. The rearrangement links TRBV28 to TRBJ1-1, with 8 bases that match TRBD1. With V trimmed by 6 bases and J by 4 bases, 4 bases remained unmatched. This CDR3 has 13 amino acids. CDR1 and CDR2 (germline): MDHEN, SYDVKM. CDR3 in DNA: TGTGCCAGCAGCGTGGGACAGGCCACTGAAGCTTTCTTT. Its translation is CASSVGQATEAFF. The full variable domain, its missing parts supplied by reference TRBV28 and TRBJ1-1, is DVKVTQSSRYLVKRTGEKVFLECVQDMDHENMFWYRQDPGLGLRLIYFSYDVKMKEKGDIPEGYSVSREKKERFSLILESASTNQTSMYLCASSVGQATEAFFGQGTRLTVV.

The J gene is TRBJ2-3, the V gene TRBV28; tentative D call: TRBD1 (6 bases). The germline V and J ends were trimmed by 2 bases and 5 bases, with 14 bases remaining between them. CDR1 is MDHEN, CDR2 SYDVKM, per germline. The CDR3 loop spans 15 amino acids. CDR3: CASSLGRQAVDTQYF. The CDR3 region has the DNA TGTGCCAGCAGTTTAGGGAGACAGGCTGTAGATACGCAGTATTTT.

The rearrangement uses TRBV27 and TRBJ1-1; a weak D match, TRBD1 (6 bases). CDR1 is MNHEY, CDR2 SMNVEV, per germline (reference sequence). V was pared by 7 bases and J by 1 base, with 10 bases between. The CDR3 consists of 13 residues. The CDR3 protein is CASTGDGNTEAFF. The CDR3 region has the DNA TGTGCCAGCACAGGGGACGGGAACACTGAAGCTTTCTTT.

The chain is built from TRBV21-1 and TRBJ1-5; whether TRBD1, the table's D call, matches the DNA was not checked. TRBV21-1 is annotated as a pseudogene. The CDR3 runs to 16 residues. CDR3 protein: CASGEAGGICNQPQHF. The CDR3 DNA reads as TGTGCCAGCGGCGAGGCAGGGGGGATTTGCAATCAGCCCCAGCATTTT.

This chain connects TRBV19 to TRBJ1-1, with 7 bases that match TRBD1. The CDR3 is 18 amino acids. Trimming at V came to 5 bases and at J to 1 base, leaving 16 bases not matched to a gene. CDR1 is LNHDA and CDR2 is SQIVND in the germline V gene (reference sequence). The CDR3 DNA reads TGTGCCAGTAGTGATCCAGGGGGGCCCTACGTATGGAACACTGAAGCTTTCTTT. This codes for CASSDPGGPYVWNTEAFF.

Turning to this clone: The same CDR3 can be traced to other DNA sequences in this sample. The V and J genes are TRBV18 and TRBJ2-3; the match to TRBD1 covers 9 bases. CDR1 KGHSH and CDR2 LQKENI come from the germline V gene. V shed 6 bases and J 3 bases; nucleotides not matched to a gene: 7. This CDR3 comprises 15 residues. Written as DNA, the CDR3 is TGTGCCAGCTCTCCCGGGACAGGGTCAACAGATACGCAGTATTTT. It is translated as CASSPGTGSTDTQYF.

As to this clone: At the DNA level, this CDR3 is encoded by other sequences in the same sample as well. The CDR3 spells CASSPGGTNEKLFF. The DNA of the CDR3 is TGTGCCAGCAGCCCGGGAGGGACTAATGAAAAACTGTTTTTT. The chain has TRBV6-5 and TRBJ1-4; no clear D. The CDR3 has 14 amino acids. V was trimmed by 6 bases and J by 2 bases, leaving 10 bases between them. Germline CDR1 MNHEY, CDR2 SVGAGI.

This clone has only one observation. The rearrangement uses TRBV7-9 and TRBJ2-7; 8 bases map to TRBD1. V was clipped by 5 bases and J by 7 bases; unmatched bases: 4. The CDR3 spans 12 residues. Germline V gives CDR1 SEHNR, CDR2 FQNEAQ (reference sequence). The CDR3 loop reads CASSQGAREQYF. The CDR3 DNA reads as TGTGCCAGCAGCCAGGGGGCCAGGGAGCAGTACTTC.

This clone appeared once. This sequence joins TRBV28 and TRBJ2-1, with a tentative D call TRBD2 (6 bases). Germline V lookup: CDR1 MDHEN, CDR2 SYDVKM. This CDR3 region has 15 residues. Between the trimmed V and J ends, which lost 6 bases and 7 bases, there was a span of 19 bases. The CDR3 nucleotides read TGTGCCAGCAGCCTTGCCAGTGTCGGGGGTAATGAGCAGTTCTTC. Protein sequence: CASSLASVGGNEQFF.

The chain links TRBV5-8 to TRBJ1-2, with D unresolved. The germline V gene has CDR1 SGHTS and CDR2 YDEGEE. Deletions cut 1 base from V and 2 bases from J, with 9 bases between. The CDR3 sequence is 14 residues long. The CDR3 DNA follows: TGTGCCAGCAGCTTGACAGCAAACAACTATGGCTACACCTTC. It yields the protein CASSLTANNYGYTF.

CDR3 coding DNA: TGTGCCAGCAGCCCGGGGACAGGGAACTATGGCTACACCTTC. This translates into CASSPGTGNYGYTF. The chain employs TRBV27 and TRBJ1-2, with 9 bases identical to TRBD1. The CDR3 is 14 amino acids. Germline V gives CDR1 MNHEY, CDR2 SMNVEV (reference sequence). After removal of 6 bases from V and 2 bases from J, the junction contained 4 bases not matched to a gene.

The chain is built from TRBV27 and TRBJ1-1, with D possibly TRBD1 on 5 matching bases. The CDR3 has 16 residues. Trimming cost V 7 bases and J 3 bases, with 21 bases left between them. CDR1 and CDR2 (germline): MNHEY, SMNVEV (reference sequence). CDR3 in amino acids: CASIPHLGQMDTEAFF. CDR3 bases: TGTGCCAGCATCCCTCACCTGGGGCAGATGGACACTGAAGCTTTCTTT.

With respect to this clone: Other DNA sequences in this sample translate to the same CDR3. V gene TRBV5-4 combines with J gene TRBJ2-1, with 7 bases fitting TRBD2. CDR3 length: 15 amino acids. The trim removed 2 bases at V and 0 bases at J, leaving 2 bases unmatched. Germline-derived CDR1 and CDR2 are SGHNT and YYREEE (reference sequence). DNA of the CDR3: TGTGCCAGCAGCTTAGGCGGGAGCTCCTACAATGAGCAGTTCTTC. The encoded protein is CASSLGGSSYNEQFF.

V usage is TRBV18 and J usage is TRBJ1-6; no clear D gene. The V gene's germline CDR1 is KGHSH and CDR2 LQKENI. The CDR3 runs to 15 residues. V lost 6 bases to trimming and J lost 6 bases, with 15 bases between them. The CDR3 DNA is TGTGCCAGCTCCCAGTCGGGGAAAATTAATTCACCCCTCCACTTT. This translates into CASSQSGKINSPLHF.

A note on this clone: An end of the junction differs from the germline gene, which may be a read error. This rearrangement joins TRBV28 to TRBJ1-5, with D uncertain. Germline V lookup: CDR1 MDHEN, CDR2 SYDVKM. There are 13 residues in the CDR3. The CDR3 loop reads CASRNPLGGLLYF. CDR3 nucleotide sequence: TGTGCCAGCAGAAACCCCTTGGGCGGGCTCCTGTATTTT. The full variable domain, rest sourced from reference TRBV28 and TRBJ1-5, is DVKVTQSSRYLVKRTGEKVFLECVQDMDHENMFWYRQDPGLGLRLIYFSYDVKMKEKGDIPEGYSVSREKKERFSLILESASTNQTSMYLCASRNPLGGLLYFGDGTRLSIL.

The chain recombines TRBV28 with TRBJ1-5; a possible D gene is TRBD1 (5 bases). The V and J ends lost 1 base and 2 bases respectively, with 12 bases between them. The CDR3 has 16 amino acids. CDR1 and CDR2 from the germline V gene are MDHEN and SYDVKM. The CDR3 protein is CASSLSGQVRNQPQHF. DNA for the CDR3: TGTGCCAGCAGTTTATCAGGACAAGTTCGCAATCAGCCCCAGCATTTT.

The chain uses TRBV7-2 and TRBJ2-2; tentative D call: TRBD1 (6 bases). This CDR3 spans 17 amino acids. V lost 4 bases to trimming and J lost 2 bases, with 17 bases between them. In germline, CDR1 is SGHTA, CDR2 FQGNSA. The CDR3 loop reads CASSYRVGQRNTGELFF. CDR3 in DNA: TGTGCCAGCAGCTACCGGGTCGGACAGCGAAACACCGGGGAGCTGTTTTTT.